This T cell receptor (beta chain) was documented in a study of cytomegalovirus exposure and HLA in healthy donors. Notes on the study in general: The authors listed some 160 TCR beta chains as cytomegalovirus-associated. The CMV antigen specificity of a few CMV-associated chains was confirmed through in vitro analysis. Excluded: some indistinguishable V segments such as TRBV6-2 and TRBV6-3. Presence/absence analyses took donor sequencing depth as roughly uniform.

On this clone: The antigen is undetermined.

CDR3 length: 16 amino acids. Trimming took off 0 bases at V and 0 bases at J, with 12 bases between the two ends. CDR1 is SGHKS, CDR2 YYEKEE, per germline (reference sequence). The PCR employed 60 Vbeta primers together with 13 Jbeta primers. Sequenced by immunoSEQ multiplex PCR; TCRdb stores in-frame clones only, minus some. The sample yields under 150,000 clones, about 70% seen once. The chain links TRBV5-5 to TRBJ1-1, with TRBD1 as a possible D gene (6 bases). Sequenced input: PBMCs. This TCR was recovered from a man aged 55 to 70 in good health and CMV-seronegative. The CDR3 reads CASSLAPTGMNTEAFF. In DNA form, the CDR3 reads TGTGCCAGCAGCTTGGCCCCTACAGGGATGAACACTGAAGCTTTCTTT.